The entry that follows covers one TCR beta chain sequence. Its antigen is as yet unknown. The sample belongs to a study of cytomegalovirus exposure and HLA in healthy donors. Germline lookup yields CDR1 SGHTA and CDR2 FQGNSA. V gave up 5 bases and J gave up 12 bases, with 29 bases separating them. This CDR3 is 16 amino acids long. Study-level points and caveats: Previously analyzed data showed that most TCR beta V segments were productive at a frequency of about 87% or about 30%. A later analysis associated some 16,000 TCR beta sequences with HLA alleles at a 0.05 false discovery rate. In vitro experiments confirmed that three CMV-associated chains were specific for CMV antigens.

Primers for the PCR totalled 60 Vbeta and 13 Jbeta. Repertoires were generated with immunoSEQ multiplex PCR, while TCRdb's copy carries only in-frame clones and drops some. Of about 150,000 clones in the sample, just under 75% are singletons; the top ten hold 1.5% to 2%. There were likely unrecorded immune exposures, though donors were nominally healthy when sampled. J is TRBJ2-7 and V is TRBV7-2; a possible D gene is TRBD1 (6 bases). The sequence was collected from a woman under 30 in good health and CMV-seronegative. Material for sequencing was PBMCs. The CDR3 DNA sequence: TGTGCCAGCAGCCAATTTCCCGGTACAGGGACGTCGGGTCTGTACTTC. Translating it yields CASSQFPGTGTSGLYF.